This TCR beta chain is from a study of CD8 T cells in Susac syndrome. RNA amounts of about 0.45 to 1 ug underwent reverse transcription with random hexamers. The CDR3 of TCR beta was amplified by immunoSEQ multiplex PCR across 54 Vbeta and 13 Jbeta. TCRdb reprocessed the immunoSEQ multiplex PCR reads with MiXCR, giving one entry per CDR3 protein. Among 160,000 or so distinct CDR3 sequences listed, about 94% were seen once. Sequencing of TCR beta covered CD8+ and CD4+ T cells obtained from blood. Treatment-naive patients with stable or active relapsing-remitting disease served as multiple sclerosis controls. Negative isolation yielded the CD8+ and CD4+ T cells, while FACS enriched the TEMRA cells. The length of the CDR3 is 14 residues. The germline V gene encodes CDR1 SGHTS and CDR2 YDEGEE. Deletions cut 6 bases from V and 0 bases from J, with 13 bases between.

Sequenced: CD8+ T cells from PBMCs. The chain carries TRBV5-8 and TRBJ2-7; no definite D call. This TCR was sampled from a human donor with multiple sclerosis. The CDR3 is CASMRRSSSYEQYF. The CDR3 DNA sequence: TGTGCCAGCATGAGACGGTCGAGCTCCTACGAGCAGTACTTC.